This T cell receptor beta chain stems from a study of sequential checkpoint blockade in melanoma. Study background: Patients were randomized 1:1 to nivolumab-then-ipilimumab or ipilimumab-then-nivolumab first-line. Each arm's sequence ended with maintenance nivolumab.

Measured with immunoSEQ multiplex PCR; TCRdb has only the in-frame clones, and not every one. The sample contains about 5,700 clones, roughly nine tenths of which appear only once. CDR3 length: 19 amino acids. J gave up 0 bases and V 3 bases, and 11 bases lay outside the gene matches. Germline values: CDR1 SGDLS, CDR2 YYNGEE. Described treatment: randomized to nivolumab then ipilimumab (arm A) or the reverse (arm B). Patients had received no earlier DNA-damaging chemotherapy. Source: CD8+ T cells sorted from blood (inferred from file names), taken from a patient given nivolumab and ipilimumab in sequence. The receptor was derived from a human donor with melanoma. The chain uses TRBV9 and TRBJ2-6; TRBD2 aligns across 8 bases. The CDR3 sequence is CASSEALGRGSSGANVLTF. DNA for the CDR3: TGTGCCAGCAGCGAGGCCCTCGGGAGGGGGAGCTCTGGGGCCAACGTCCTGACTTTC.